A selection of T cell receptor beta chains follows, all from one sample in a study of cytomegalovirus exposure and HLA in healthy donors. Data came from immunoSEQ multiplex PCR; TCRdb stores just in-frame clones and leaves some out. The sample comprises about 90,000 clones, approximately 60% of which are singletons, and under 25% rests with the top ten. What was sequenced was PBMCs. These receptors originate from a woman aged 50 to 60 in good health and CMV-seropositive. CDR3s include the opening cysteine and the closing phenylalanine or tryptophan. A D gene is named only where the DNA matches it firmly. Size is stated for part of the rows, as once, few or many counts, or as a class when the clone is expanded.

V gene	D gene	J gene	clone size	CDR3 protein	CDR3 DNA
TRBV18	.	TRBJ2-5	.	CASSPWQGGSETQYF	TGTGCCAGCTCACCATGGCAGGGAGGTTCAGAGACCCAGTACTTC
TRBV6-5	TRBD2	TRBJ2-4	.	CASSYSGGGTENIQYF	TGTGCCAGCAGTTACTCGGGGGGGGGAACCGAAAACATTCAGTACTTC
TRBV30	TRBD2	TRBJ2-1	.	CAWSRIAGGPQFF	TGTGCCTGGAGTCGAATAGCGGGGGGGCCCCAGTTCTTC
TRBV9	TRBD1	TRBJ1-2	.	CASSVEGQANPLHTF	TGTGCCAGCAGCGTAGAAGGACAGGCAAACCCCTTGCACACCTTC
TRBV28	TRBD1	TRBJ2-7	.	CASSFDGTGAYEQYF	TGTGCCAGCAGTTTTGACGGGACAGGGGCTTACGAGCAGTACTTC
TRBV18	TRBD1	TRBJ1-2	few	CASSPLGTVQGYTF	TGTGCCAGCTCACCCCTTGGGACAGTCCAAGGCTACACCTTC
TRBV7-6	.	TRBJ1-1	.	CASSLAHRAEAFF	TGTGCCAGCAGCTTAGCCCACAGGGCTGAAGCTTTCTTT
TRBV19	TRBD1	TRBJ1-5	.	CASTDRGYNQPQHF	TGTGCCAGTACCGACAGGGGTTACAATCAGCCCCAGCATTTT
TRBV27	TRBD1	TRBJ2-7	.	CASSPWGGTAYEQYF	TGTGCCAGCAGCCCTTGGGGTGGGACAGCCTACGAGCAGTACTTC
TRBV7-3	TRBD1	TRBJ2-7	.	CASSSSPATGTEQYF	TGTGCCAGCAGCTCGTCGCCAGCGACAGGGACCGAGCAGTACTTC
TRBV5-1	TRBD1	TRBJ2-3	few	CASSLATGLVAQYF	TGCGCCAGCAGCTTGGCGACAGGGTTGGTCGCGCAGTATTTT
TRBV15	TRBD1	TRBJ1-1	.	CATSRDRQGSTEAFF	TGTGCCACCAGCAGAGATCGACAGGGATCCACTGAAGCTTTCTTT
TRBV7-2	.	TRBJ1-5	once	CASSLRQGNQPQHF	TGTGCCAGCAGCTTAAGACAGGGCAATCAGCCCCAGCATTTT
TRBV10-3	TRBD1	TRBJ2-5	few	CAISEGGLGETQYF	TGTGCCATCAGTGAAGGGGGCCTCGGAGAGACCCAGTACTTC
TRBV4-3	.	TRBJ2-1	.	CASSQWGSGGAYNEQFF	TGCGCCAGCAGCCAATGGGGTTCGGGCGGGGCCTACAATGAGCAGTTCTTC
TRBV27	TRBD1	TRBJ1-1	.	CASSSRQGNTEAFF	TGTGCCAGCAGTTCACGACAGGGGAACACTGAAGCTTTCTTT
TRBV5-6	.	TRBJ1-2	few	CASSLNSLNYGYTF	TGTGCCAGCAGCTTGAACAGTCTTAACTATGGCTACACCTTC
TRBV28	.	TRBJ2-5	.	CASSYANTYQYF	TGTGCCAGCAGTTACGCCAATACCTACCAGTACTTC
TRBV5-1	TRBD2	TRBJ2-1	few	CASSSAGSGGYNEQFF	TGCGCCAGCAGCTCCGCGGGAAGCGGGGGTTACAATGAGCAGTTCTTC
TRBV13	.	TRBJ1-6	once	CASSSGSRGNSSPLHF	TGTGCCAGCAGCTCTGGCTCCAGGGGTAATAGTTCACCCCTCCACTTT
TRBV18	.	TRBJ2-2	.	CASSPPLNPDTGELFF	TGTGCCAGCTCACCACCCCTGAATCCAGATACCGGGGAGCTGTTTTTT
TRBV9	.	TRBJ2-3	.	CASSPRLGASTDTQYF	TGTGCCAGCAGCCCACGACTGGGGGCTAGCACAGATACGCAGTATTTT
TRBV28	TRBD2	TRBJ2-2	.	CASSFRLAGTGELFF	TGTGCCAGCAGTTTTCGGCTAGCGGGCACCGGGGAGCTGTTTTTT
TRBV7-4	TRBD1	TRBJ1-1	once	CASSLAPGQNMNTEAFF	TGTGCCAGCAGCTTAGCTCCGGGACAGAACATGAACACTGAAGCTTTCTTT
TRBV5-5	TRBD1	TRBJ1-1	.	CASRPTGATEAFF	TGTGCCAGCAGACCGACAGGGGCCACTGAAGCTTTCTTT
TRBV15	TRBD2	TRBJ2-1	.	CATSGSSGGYNEQFF	TGTGCCACCAGCGGATCTAGCGGGGGGTACAATGAGCAGTTCTTC
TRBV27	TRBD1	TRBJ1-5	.	CASSRAPGQGAGGNQPQHF	TGTGCCAGCAGTAGGGCTCCGGGACAGGGGGCGGGGGGCAATCAGCCCCAGCATTTT
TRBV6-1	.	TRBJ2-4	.	CASSEPGVSKDIQYF	TGTGCCAGCAGTGAGCCGGGAGTATCAAAGGACATTCAGTACTTC
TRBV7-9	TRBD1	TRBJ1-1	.	CASSSRTGRPGNTEAFF	TGTGCCAGCAGCTCCCGGACAGGGAGACCGGGGAACACTGAAGCTTTCTTT
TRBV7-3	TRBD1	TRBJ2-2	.	CASSLGTGRELFF	TGTGCCAGCAGCTTGGGGACAGGGAGGGAGCTGTTTTTT
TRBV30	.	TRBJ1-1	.	CAWSKGGPGPEAFF	TGTGCCTGGAGTAAGGGGGGGCCGGGGCCTGAAGCTTTCTTT
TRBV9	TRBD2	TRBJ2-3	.	CASSAGGNRIDTQYF	TGTGCCAGCAGCGCCGGGGGGAATCGGATAGATACGCAGTATTTT
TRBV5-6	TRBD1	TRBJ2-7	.	CASSLGQGASEQYF	TGTGCCAGCAGCTTGGGACAGGGGGCGTCGGAGCAGTACTTC
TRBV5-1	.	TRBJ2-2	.	CASSLDQGNTGELFF	TGCGCCAGCAGCTTGGACCAGGGTAACACCGGGGAGCTGTTTTTT